This T cell receptor (beta chain) appears in the sequencing data of a study of neurological immune-mediated disorders. The cDNA was synthesized by means of template-switch 5'RACE, which was carried out with 10-nucleotide random UMIs. TCRdb analysed the 5' RACE reads with MiXCR anew, one entry per CDR3 protein. The sample records approximately 29,000 distinct CDR3 sequences, approximately 12% being singletons. This clonotype has ten or more counts. The CDR3 runs to 15 residues. V was shortened by 0 bases and J by 2 bases, with 13 bases between the two germline ends. Germline loops: CDR1 DFQATT, CDR2 SNEGSKA (reference sequence). The unsorted libraries were made from 2 million PBMCs kept at -80 C.

Source material: PBMCs. The clonotype comes from a man in his sixties in good health. The V call is TRBV20-1, the J call TRBJ1-2; D remains ambiguous. DNA for the CDR3: TGCAGTGCTAGAGATTTGTACCGATTCAACTATGGCTACACCTTC. Residues: CSARDLYRFNYGYTF.